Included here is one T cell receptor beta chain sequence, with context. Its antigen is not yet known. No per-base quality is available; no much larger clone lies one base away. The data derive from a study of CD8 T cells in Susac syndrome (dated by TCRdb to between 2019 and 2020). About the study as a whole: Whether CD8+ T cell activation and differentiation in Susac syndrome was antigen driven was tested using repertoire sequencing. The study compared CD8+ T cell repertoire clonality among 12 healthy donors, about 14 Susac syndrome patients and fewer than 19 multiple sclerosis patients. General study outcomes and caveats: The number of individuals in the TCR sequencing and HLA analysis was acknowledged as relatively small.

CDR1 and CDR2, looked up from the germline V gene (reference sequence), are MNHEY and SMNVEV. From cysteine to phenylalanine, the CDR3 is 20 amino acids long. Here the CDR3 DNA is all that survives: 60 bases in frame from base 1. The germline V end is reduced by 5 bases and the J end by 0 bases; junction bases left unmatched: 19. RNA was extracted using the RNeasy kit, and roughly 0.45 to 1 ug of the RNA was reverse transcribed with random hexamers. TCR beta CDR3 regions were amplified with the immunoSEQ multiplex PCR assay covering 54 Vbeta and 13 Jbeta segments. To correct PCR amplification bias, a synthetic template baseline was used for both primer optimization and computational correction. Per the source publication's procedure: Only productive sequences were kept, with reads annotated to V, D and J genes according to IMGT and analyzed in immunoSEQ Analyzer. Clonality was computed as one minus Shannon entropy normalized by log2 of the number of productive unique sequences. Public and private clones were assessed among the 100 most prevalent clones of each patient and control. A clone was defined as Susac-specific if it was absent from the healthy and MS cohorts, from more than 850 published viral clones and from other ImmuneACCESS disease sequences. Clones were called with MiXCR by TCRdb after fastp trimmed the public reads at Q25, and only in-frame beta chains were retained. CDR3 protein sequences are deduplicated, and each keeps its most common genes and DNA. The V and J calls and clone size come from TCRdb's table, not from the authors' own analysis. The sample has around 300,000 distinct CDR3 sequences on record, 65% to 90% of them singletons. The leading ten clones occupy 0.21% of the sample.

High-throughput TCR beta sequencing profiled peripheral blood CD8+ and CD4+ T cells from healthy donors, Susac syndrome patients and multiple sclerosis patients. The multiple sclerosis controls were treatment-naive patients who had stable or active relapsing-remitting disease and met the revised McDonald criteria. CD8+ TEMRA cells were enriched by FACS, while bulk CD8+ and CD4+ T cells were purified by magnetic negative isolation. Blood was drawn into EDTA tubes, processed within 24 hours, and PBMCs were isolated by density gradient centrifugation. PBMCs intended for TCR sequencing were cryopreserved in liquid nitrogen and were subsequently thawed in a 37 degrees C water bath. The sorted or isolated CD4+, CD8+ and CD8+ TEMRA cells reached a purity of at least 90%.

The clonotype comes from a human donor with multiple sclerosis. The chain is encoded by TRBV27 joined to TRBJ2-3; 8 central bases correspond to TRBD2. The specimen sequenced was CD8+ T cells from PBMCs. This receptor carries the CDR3 CASSIIGGLVLPSSTDTQYF. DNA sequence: TGTGCCAGCAGTATTATAGGGGGACTAGTGTTACCCTCTAGCACAGATACGCAGTATTTT.